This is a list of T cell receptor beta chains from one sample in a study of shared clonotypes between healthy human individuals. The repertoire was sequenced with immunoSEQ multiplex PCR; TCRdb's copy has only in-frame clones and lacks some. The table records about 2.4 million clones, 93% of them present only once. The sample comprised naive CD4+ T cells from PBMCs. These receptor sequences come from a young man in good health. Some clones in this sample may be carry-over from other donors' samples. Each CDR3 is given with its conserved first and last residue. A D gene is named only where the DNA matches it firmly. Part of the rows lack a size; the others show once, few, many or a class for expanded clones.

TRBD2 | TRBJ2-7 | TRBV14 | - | CASSTTSGIYEQYF | TGTGCCAGCAGCACAACTAGCGGGATTTACGAGCAGTACTTC
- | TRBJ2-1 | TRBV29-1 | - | CSVSTRLPTNEQFF | TGCAGCGTTTCGACCAGACTCCCAACCAATGAGCAGTTCTTC
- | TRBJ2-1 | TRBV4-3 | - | CASSQELVGNEQFF | TGCGCCAGCAGCCAAGAACTAGTCGGCAATGAGCAGTTCTTC
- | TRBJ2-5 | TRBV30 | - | CAWSTGIQETQYF | TGTGCCTGGAGTACAGGGATACAAGAGACCCAGTACTTC
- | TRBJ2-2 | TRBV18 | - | CASSPFGRYANTGELFF | TGTGCCAGCTCACCATTCGGGCGGTACGCGAACACCGGGGAGCTGTTTTTT
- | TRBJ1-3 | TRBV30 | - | CAWSVSSGNTIYF | TGTGCCTGGAGTGTAAGCTCTGGAAACACCATATATTTT
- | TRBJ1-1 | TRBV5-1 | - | CASRAQGSTEAFF | TGCGCCAGCCGGGCTCAGGGATCCACTGAAGCTTTCTTT
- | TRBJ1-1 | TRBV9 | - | CASSRFLEDAEAFF | TGTGCCAGCAGTCGATTTTTAGAAGATGCTGAAGCTTTCTTT
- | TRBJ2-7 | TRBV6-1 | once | CASSVYGAYEQYF | TGTGCCAGCAGTGTTTATGGTGCCTACGAGCAGTACTTC
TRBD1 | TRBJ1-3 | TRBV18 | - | CASSPRLGQGESAGNTIYF | TGTGCCAGCTCACCAAGGCTCGGACAGGGGGAGTCCGCTGGAAACACCATATATTTT
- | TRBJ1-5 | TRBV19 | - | CASATGLSQPQHF | TGTGCCAGTGCAACAGGGTTGAGTCAGCCCCAGCATTTT
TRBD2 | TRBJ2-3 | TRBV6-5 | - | CASSYRVSGSPDTQYF | TGTGCCAGCAGTTACCGAGTAAGCGGGAGCCCAGATACGCAGTATTTT
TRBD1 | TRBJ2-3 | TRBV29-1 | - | CSVDTGQGADTQYF | TGCAGCGTTGATACGGGACAGGGGGCGGATACGCAGTATTTT
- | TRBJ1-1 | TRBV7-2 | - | CASSRYGVNTEAFF | TGTGCCAGCAGCCGTTACGGGGTAAACACTGAAGCTTTCTTT
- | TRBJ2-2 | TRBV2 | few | CASTIRTGELFF | TGTGCCAGCACAATAAGAACCGGGGAGCTGTTTTTT
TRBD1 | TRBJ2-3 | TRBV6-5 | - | CASSRGTGVTDTQYF | TGTGCCAGCAGCCGTGGGACAGGGGTTACAGATACGCAGTATTTT
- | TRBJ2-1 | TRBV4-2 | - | CASAPRDQKNNEQFF | TGTGCCAGCGCCCCGCGCGACCAAAAAAACAATGAGCAGTTCTTC
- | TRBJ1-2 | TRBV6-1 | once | CASSFSLGGSGGYTF | TGTGCCAGCAGTTTTTCTCTGGGCGGTTCGGGCGGCTACACCTTC
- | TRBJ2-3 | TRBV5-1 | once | CASSLRAGGRTDTQYF | TGCGCCAGCAGCTTGCGGGCCGGGGGCAGGACAGATACGCAGTATTTT
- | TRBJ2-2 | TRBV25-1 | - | CASSPPGTGELFF | TGTGCCAGCAGTCCTCCAGGGACCGGGGAGCTGTTTTTT
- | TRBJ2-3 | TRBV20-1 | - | CSASRTDTQYF | TGCAGTGCTAGTCGCACAGATACGCAGTATTTT
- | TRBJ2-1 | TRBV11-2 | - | CASSLGPQNDRSYNEQFF | TGTGCCAGCAGCCTTGGACCACAGAATGACCGCTCCTACAATGAGCAGTTCTTC
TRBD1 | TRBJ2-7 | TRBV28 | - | CASQRRDRVPYEQYF | TGTGCCAGTCAGCGCCGGGACAGAGTTCCCTACGAGCAGTACTTC
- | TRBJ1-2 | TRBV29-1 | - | CSVEGAGYGYTF | TGCAGCGTTGAGGGAGCAGGCTATGGCTACACCTTC
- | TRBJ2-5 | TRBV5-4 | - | CASSSQRADLRTQYF | TGTGCCAGCAGCTCGCAAAGGGCAGACCTCCGGACCCAGTACTTC
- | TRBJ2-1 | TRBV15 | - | CATSRDHGWRESYNEQFF | TGTGCCACCAGCAGAGATCATGGTTGGAGGGAATCCTACAATGAGCAGTTCTTC
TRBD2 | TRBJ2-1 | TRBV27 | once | CASSMAGLAGPEQFF | TGTGCCAGCAGTATGGCCGGACTAGCGGGACCCGAGCAGTTCTTC
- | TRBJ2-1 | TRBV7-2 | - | CASSPRSTYNEQFF | TGTGCCAGCAGCCCCCGATCTACTTACAATGAGCAGTTCTTC
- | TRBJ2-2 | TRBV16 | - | CASSQFGQGNTGELFF | TGTGCCAGCAGCCAATTCGGGCAGGGGAACACCGGGGAGCTGTTTTTT
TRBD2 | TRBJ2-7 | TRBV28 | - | CASSSLWGGEYF | TGTGCCAGCAGTTCCCTTTGGGGGGGGGAGTACTTC
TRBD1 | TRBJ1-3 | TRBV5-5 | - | CASSRTTGEEYTIYF | TGTGCCAGCAGCCGGACAACAGGGGAGGAATACACCATATATTTT
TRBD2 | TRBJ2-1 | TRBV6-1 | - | CATGGLAGDVGEQFF | TGTGCCACTGGGGGGCTAGCGGGAGACGTCGGTGAGCAGTTCTTC
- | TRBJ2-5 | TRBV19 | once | CASSPGSQETQYF | TGTGCCAGTAGTCCCGGGTCTCAAGAGACCCAGTACTTC
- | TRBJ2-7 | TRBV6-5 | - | CASSPDGYEQYF | TGTGCCAGCAGCCCTGACGGGTACGAGCAGTACTTC
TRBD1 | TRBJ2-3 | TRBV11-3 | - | CASSSIRLGQGAADTQYF | TGTGCCAGCAGCTCCATCAGGTTGGGACAGGGGGCGGCAGATACGCAGTATTTT
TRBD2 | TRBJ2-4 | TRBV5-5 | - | CASSPQSGRAGKNIQYF | TGTGCCAGCAGCCCTCAAAGCGGGAGGGCAGGGAAAAACATTCAGTACTTC
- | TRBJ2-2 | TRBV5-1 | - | CASSFGGQRYPELFF | TGCGCCAGCAGCTTTGGCGGACAGCGATACCCGGAGCTGTTTTTT
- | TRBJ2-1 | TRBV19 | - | CASSTPSYNEQFF | TGTGCCAGTAGTACCCCCTCCTACAATGAGCAGTTCTTC
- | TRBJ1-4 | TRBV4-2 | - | CASSQQDSSGEKLFF | TGTGCCAGCAGCCAACAAGACAGCTCCGGTGAAAAACTGTTTTTT
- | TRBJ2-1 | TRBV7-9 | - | CASSSTGYNEQFF | TGTGCCAGCAGCTCGACCGGTTACAATGAGCAGTTCTTC
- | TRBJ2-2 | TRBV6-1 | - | CASRKREYGELFF | TGTGCCAGCCGCAAGAGGGAGTACGGGGAGCTGTTTTTT
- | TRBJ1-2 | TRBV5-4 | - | CASSLVEGFGGYTF | TGTGCCAGCAGCTTGGTTGAGGGGTTCGGCGGCTACACCTTC
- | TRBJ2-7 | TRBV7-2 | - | CASSLTRRGEQYF | TGTGCCAGCAGCTTAACGCGGCGTGGCGAGCAGTACTTC
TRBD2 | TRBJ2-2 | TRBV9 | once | CASSVGLAGAANTGELFF | TGTGCCAGCAGCGTGGGACTAGCGGGAGCCGCGAACACCGGGGAGCTGTTTTTT
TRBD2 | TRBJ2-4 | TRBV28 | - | CASTYSGTLAKNIQYF | TGTGCCAGCACCTATAGCGGGACCCTAGCCAAAAACATTCAGTACTTC
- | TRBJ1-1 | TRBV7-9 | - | CASSLTADTEAFF | TGTGCCAGCAGCCTCACGGCAGACACTGAAGCTTTCTTT